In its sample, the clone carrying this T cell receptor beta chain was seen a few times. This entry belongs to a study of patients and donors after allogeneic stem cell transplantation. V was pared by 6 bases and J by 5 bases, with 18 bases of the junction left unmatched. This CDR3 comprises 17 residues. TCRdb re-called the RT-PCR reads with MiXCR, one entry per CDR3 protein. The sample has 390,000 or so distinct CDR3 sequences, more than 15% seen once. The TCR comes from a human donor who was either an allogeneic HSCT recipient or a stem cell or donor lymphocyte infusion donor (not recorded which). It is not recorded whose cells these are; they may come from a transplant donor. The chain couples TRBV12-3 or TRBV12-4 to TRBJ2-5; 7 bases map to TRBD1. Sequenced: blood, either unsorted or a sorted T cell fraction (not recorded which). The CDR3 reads CASRPKSPRTGGETQYF. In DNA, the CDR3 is TGTGCCAGCAGACCGAAGTCCCCCCGGACAGGCGGGGAGACCCAGTACTTC.